This T cell receptor beta chain originates from a study of blood T cell repertoires in COVID-19. Study processing details: Amplification of reference gene primers was used by the study to estimate nucleated cell counts. Sequencing used immunoSEQ multiplex PCR; TCRdb keeps in-frame clones, though not all of them. That table furnishes V, J and clone size, whereas the DNA furnished D and trimming. Of roughly 220,000 clones in the sample, 90% were seen once. This study enrolled people aged roughly 18 to 90 from around 25 US geographic areas. Donors were grouped by their self-reported clinical history. People in the exposed group encountered a COVID-19 case within 2 weeks before entering the study. This CDR3 spans 15 amino acids. Trimming cost V 5 bases and J 4 bases; bases outside gene matches: 10. Germline lookup yields CDR1 SGHNT and CDR2 YENEEA.

Input material: PBMCs or T cells enriched from blood (not recorded which). The clonotype comes from a man aged 30 to 39 who had been exposed to COVID-19. The rearrangement uses TRBV11-3 and TRBJ1-1; 7 nucleotides agree with TRBD1. The CDR3 coding sequence is TGTGCCAGCAGCAAAGGGCAGGGGGAGTCCACTGAAGCTTTCTTT. This translates into CASSKGQGESTEAFF.